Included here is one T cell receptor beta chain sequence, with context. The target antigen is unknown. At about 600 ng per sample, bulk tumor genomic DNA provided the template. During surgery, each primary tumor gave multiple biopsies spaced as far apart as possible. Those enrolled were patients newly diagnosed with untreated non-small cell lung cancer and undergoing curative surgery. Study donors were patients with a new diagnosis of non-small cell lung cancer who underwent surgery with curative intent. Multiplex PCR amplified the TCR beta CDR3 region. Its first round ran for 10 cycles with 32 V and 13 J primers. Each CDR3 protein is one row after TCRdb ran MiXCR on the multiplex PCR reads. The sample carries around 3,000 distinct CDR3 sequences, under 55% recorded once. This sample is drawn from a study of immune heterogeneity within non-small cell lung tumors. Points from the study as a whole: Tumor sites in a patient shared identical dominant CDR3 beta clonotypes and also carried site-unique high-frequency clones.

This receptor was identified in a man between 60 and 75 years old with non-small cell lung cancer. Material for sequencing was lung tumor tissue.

The chain's CDR3 is CASSLQVVGEQYF. In DNA form, the CDR3 reads TGTGCCAGCAGCTTACAAGTTGTGGGAGAGCAGTACTTC. The genes are TRBV7-2 and TRBJ2-7, with unresolved D. This CDR3 contains 13 residues. V was clipped by 2 bases and J by 7 bases, with 12 bases between them. Germline assignment: CDR1 SGHTA and CDR2 FQGNSA.